This is a list of T cell receptor beta chains from one sample in a study of T cell responses to AZD1222 COVID-19 vaccine. The repertoire was sequenced with immunoSEQ multiplex PCR; TCRdb's copy has only in-frame clones and lacks some. The sample has 100,000 or so clones, 80% to 90% seen once. Here the sequenced sample was peripheral blood, taken on day 0 of AZD1222 vaccination. These receptors were obtained from an adult in good health. CDR3s include the opening cysteine and the closing phenylalanine or tryptophan. A D gene is named only where the DNA matches it firmly. Clone size is given for some rows only: seen once, a few or many times, or a class if the clone is expanded.

j_call | v_call | d_call | clone_size | cdr3_aa | cdr3_nt
TRBJ1-2 | TRBV27 | . | . | CASSLGRQNGYTF | TGTGCCAGCAGTTTAGGGCGACAGAATGGCTACACCTTC
TRBJ1-2 | TRBV7-2 | . | . | CASSSPVGYGYTF | TGTGCCAGCAGTTCCCCAGTGGGCTATGGCTACACCTTC
TRBJ1-1 | TRBV30 | . | few | CAYERNTEAFF | TGTGCCTACGAGAGGAACACTGAAGCTTTCTTT
TRBJ1-2 | TRBV7-6 | TRBD1 | . | CASSPRTGDGFGYTF | TGTGCCAGCAGCCCGAGGACAGGGGATGGTTTCGGCTACACCTTC
TRBJ1-6 | TRBV3-1/TRBV3-2 | . | . | CASNLRVDNSPLHF | TGTGCCAGCAACCTAAGGGTAGATAATTCACCCCTCCACTTT
TRBJ2-5 | TRBV7-3 | TRBD1 | . | CASSRGQQETQYF | TGTGCCAGCAGCCGGGGACAGCAAGAGACCCAGTACTTC
TRBJ2-5 | TRBV7-2 | TRBD2 | . | CASSLDIRLAGSFLGTQYF | TGTGCCAGCAGCTTAGACATCCGACTAGCCGGATCGTTCTTAGGGACCCAGTACTTC
TRBJ2-1 | TRBV29-1 | TRBD1 | few | CSVEAGTGTLYNEQFF | TGCAGCGTTGAAGCCGGGACAGGGACTCTCTACAATGAGCAGTTCTTC
TRBJ1-2 | TRBV19 | . | few | CASSIPDGRVYGYTF | TGTGCCAGTAGTATCCCCGACGGCAGGGTTTATGGCTACACCTTC
TRBJ1-1 | TRBV28 | . | . | CASSGRGYNTEAFF | TGTGCCAGCAGTGGAAGGGGGTACAACACTGAAGCTTTCTTT
TRBJ2-5 | TRBV19 | TRBD1 | once | CASSLTGGWETQYF | TGTGCCAGTAGTCTCACAGGGGGCTGGGAGACCCAGTACTTC
TRBJ2-5 | TRBV10-2 | TRBD2 | . | CASSSGAEQETQYF | TGCGCCAGCAGCAGCGGGGCGGAACAAGAGACCCAGTACTTC
TRBJ2-3 | TRBV13 | . | . | CASSLSGTDTQYF | TGTGCCAGCAGCCTTTCCGGCACAGATACGCAGTATTTT
TRBJ2-7 | TRBV6-1 | . | once | CASSGRGSYEQYF | TGTGCCAGCAGTGGACGGGGTTCCTACGAGCAGTACTTC
TRBJ2-1 | TRBV5-1 | . | . | CASSLDRNNEQFF | TGCGCCAGCAGCTTGGACCGAAACAATGAGCAGTTCTTC
TRBJ1-6 | TRBV21-1 | . | . | CASSPEVGQGYSPLHF | TGTGCCAGCAGCCCCGAAGTAGGTCAGGGTTATTCACCCCTCCACTTT
TRBJ1-2 | TRBV6-1 | TRBD1 | . | CASSEGGQIYGYTF | TGTGCCAGCAGTGAAGGGGGACAGATCTATGGCTACACCTTC
TRBJ2-1 | TRBV18 | TRBD1 | . | CASSPSSDRALFF | TGTGCCAGCTCACCCTCCTCAGACAGGGCTCTGTTCTTC
TRBJ1-2 | TRBV11-1 | TRBD1 | once | CASSFGTGRPHGYTF | TGTGCCAGCAGCTTCGGGACAGGGCGGCCCCATGGCTACACCTTC
TRBJ1-2 | TRBV5-4 | . | . | CASSLALAGRGYTF | TGTGCCAGCAGCTTGGCCTTGGCAGGACGGGGCTACACCTTC
TRBJ1-6 | TRBV10-3 | TRBD1 | . | CAISGTGDNSPLHF | TGTGCCATCAGCGGGACAGGGGATAATTCACCCCTCCACTTT
TRBJ1-1 | TRBV7-9 | . | . | CASSHEGTANTEAFF | TGTGCCAGCAGCCACGAGGGGACCGCGAACACTGAAGCTTTCTTT
TRBJ2-7 | TRBV5-4 | TRBD1 | . | CASSREGGYYEQYF | TGTGCCAGCAGCAGAGAAGGGGGCTACTACGAGCAGTACTTC
TRBJ1-5 | TRBV6-1 | TRBD1 | . | CASSAGQGMGNQPQHF | TGTGCCAGCAGTGCAGGACAGGGGATGGGCAATCAGCCCCAGCATTTT
TRBJ1-4 | TRBV19 | TRBD1 | once | CASSSSGGEEKLFF | TGTGCCAGTAGTTCCTCAGGGGGCGAGGAAAAACTGTTTTTT
TRBJ1-4 | TRBV5-6 | TRBD1 | . | CASSRQGANEKLFF | TGTGCCAGCAGTCGACAGGGGGCTAATGAAAAACTGTTTTTT